Shown below are 28 T cell receptor beta chains from a single sample sequenced in a study of Ad26.COV2.S vaccination and SARS-CoV-2 variants. Treatment meaning: roughly 20 received Ad26.COV2.S at low or high dose, single or two shots; about five received placebo; per-sample allocation not given. It was on day 63 after the first vaccine or placebo injection that samples were taken. Sequenced by immunoSEQ multiplex PCR; TCRdb stores in-frame clones only, minus some. The top ten clones hold about 13% of a sample with roughly 510,000 clones, 87% of them seen once. Sequencing used peripheral blood, obtained in a trial of Ad26.COV2.S vaccine versus placebo. These receptors came from a person between 18 and 59 years old who received the Ad26.COV2.S COVID-19 vaccine or a placebo.

In this sample, this clone turned up a few times. The chain uses TRBV19 and TRBJ1-2; D possibly corresponds to TRBD1 (5 bases). The germline CDR1 and CDR2 sequences are LNHDA and SQIVND (reference sequence). This CDR3 is built from 15 residues. Trimming pared 4 bases from V and 1 base from J, leaving 13 bases between. The CDR3 here is CASSTARGVNYGYTF. The CDR3 DNA sequence: TGTGCCAGTAGTACCGCAAGGGGCGTTAACTATGGCTACACCTTC. The full variable domain, with the rest looked up from reference TRBV19 and TRBJ1-2, is DGGITQSPKYLFRKEGQNVTLSCEQNLNHDAMYWYRQDPGQGLRLIYYSQIVNDFQKGDIAEGYSVSREKKESFPLTVTSAQKNPTAFYLCASSTARGVNYGYTFGSGTRLTVV.

This chain uses TRBV30 with TRBJ2-5; weak D call: TRBD2 (6 bases). The CDR3 runs 13 residues. V was shortened by 0 bases and J by 9 bases, with 14 bases between the two germline ends. Per the germline V gene, CDR1 is GTSNPN and CDR2 is SVGIG (reference sequence). CDR3 amino acids: CAWSVSPWGAQYF. In DNA, the CDR3 is TGTGCCTGGAGTGTAAGCCCTTGGGGGGCCCAGTACTTC.

The V and J genes are TRBV27 and TRBJ1-1; no clear D. Trimming stripped 0 bases from V and 6 bases from J, with 11 bases between. CDR3 length: 14 amino acids. The germline CDR1 and CDR2 sequences are MNHEY and SMNVEV (reference sequence). The CDR3 spells CASSLSSGAPEAFF. The CDR3 nucleotides read TGTGCCAGCAGTTTATCGAGCGGCGCCCCTGAAGCTTTCTTT.

This clone appeared a single time. This chain connects TRBV7-3 to TRBJ2-1; 7 bases match TRBD2. Germline assignment: CDR1 SGHTA and CDR2 FQGTGA. After removal of 4 bases from V and 6 bases from J, the junction contained 3 bases not matched to a gene. CDR3 length equals 13 residues. CDR3 residues: CASSSRLANEQFF. CDR3 nucleotide sequence: TGTGCCAGCAGCTCCCGACTAGCCAATGAGCAGTTCTTC.

This chain joins TRBV28 and TRBJ2-3; D may match TRBD1 or TRBD2 (5 bases each). Germline V gene data show CDR1 as MDHEN and CDR2 as SYDVKM. Trimming pared 3 bases from V and 5 bases from J, leaving 12 bases between. This CDR3 comprises 14 residues. The CDR3 region is CASSLKKGRDTQYF. In DNA form, the CDR3 reads TGTGCCAGCAGTTTGAAAAAGGGGAGAGATACGCAGTATTTT.

The chain couples TRBV19 to TRBJ1-3; TRBD1 is a possible D gene (5 bases). V lost 7 bases and J lost 15, with 19 bases in between. There are 12 residues in the CDR3. Looked up from germline, CDR1 is LNHDA and CDR2 is SQIVND (reference sequence). CDR3 sequence: CASNHLRQRTYF. For the CDR3, the DNA is TGTGCCAGTAACCACCTCCGACAGCGGACATATTTT.

V gene TRBV18 combines with J gene TRBJ2-1, with D unclear. This CDR3 contains 13 residues. CDR1 is KGHSH and CDR2 is LQKENI in the germline V gene. Between the trimmed V and J ends, which lost 3 bases and 9 bases, there was a span of 12 bases. The CDR3 loop reads CASSPRVPPEQFF. For the CDR3, the DNA is TGTGCCAGCTCACCGAGAGTACCTCCTGAGCAGTTCTTC.

This clone was seen only once. The chain uses TRBV2 and TRBJ2-1, with 11 bases matching TRBD2. After removal of 0 bases from V and 10 bases from J, the junction contained 5 bases not matched to a gene. Germline V gene lookup returns CDR1 SNHLY and CDR2 FYNNEI. This CDR3 contains 15 residues. CDR3 DNA: TGTGCCAGCAGTGAAGCGGGAGGGACTAGCGGAGAGCAGTTCTTC. Its protein product is CASSEAGGTSGEQFF.

This clone came up once. V gene TRBV28 combines with J gene TRBJ1-1; D is undetermined. The CDR3 has 14 amino acids. Per germline, CDR1 MDHEN and CDR2 SYDVKM. The ends were cut back, 5 bases at V and 11 bases at J, with 21 bases in the middle. CDR3 nucleotides: TGTGCCAGCAGTCCCCCCGGGCCGAAGGCTAGGGCTTTCTTT. Residues: CASSPPGPKARAFF. The whole variable domain, remainder taken from reference TRBV28 and TRBJ1-1, is DVKVTQSSRYLVKRTGEKVFLECVQDMDHENMFWYRQDPGLGLRLIYFSYDVKMKEKGDIPEGYSVSREKKERFSLILESASTNQTSMYLCASSPPGPKARAFFGQGTRLTVV.

V usage is TRBV5-1 and J usage is TRBJ2-1; 8 positions match TRBD2. The germline gives CDR1 SGHRS, CDR2 YFSETQ. V was clipped by 4 bases and J by 6 bases; unmatched bases: 6. The CDR3 runs 14 residues. CDR3 loop: CASSRVAGSNEQFF. DNA for the CDR3: TGCGCCAGCAGCAGGGTAGCGGGATCCAATGAGCAGTTCTTC.

This chain connects TRBV2 to TRBJ2-5, with 7 nucleotides matching TRBD2. V was clipped by 0 bases and J by 5 bases; unmatched bases: 6. Looked up from germline, CDR1 is SNHLY and CDR2 is FYNNEI. The CDR3 has 15 amino acids. The CDR3 coding sequence is TGTGCCAGCAGTGAAGCAGGCCAGGGAGGGGAGACCCAGTACTTC. It is translated as CASSEAGQGGETQYF.

V is TRBV18 and J is TRBJ2-5; D uncertain. Germline CDR1 and CDR2: KGHSH and LQKENI. V was cut by 1 base and J by 1 base, with 4 bases left in between. This CDR3 is 13 amino acids long. The CDR3 sequence: CASSPLGQETQYF. CDR3 nucleotides: TGTGCCAGCTCACCACTGGGCCAAGAGACCCAGTACTTC.

This rearrangement joins TRBV2 to TRBJ1-1; D unresolved. V was clipped by 5 bases and J by 0 bases, with 7 bases between them. Per the germline V gene, CDR1 is SNHLY and CDR2 is FYNNEI. CDR3 length equals 13 residues. The CDR3 sequence: CASSPDLNTEAFF. The CDR3 bases are TGTGCCAGCAGTCCGGATCTGAACACTGAAGCTTTCTTT.

This chain connects TRBV5-1 to TRBJ1-1, with D uncertain. The germline V and J ends were trimmed by 0 bases and 0 bases, with 9 bases remaining between them. The CDR3 contains 15 residues. The germline CDR1 and CDR2 sequences are SGHRS and YFSETQ. CDR3 bases: TGCGCCAGCAGCTTGGGGCACGGACTGAACACTGAAGCTTTCTTT. This encodes CASSLGHGLNTEAFF.

This chain joins TRBV10-1 and TRBJ1-6; a possible D gene is TRBD1 (5 bases). The germline gives CDR1 WNHNN, CDR2 SYGVQD (reference sequence). The CDR3 is 13 residues long. V lost 7 bases to trimming and J lost 4 bases, with 8 bases between them. CDR3 bases: TGCGCCAGCACCTACAGGTATAATTCACCCCTCCACTTT. It yields the protein CASTYRYNSPLHF.

In regard to this clone: Other nucleotide sequences in the sample specify the same CDR3. The chain combines TRBV4-1 with TRBJ1-1; unclear D gene. Per the germline V gene, CDR1 is MGHRA and CDR2 is YSYEKL. Deletions cut 1 base from V and 6 bases from J, with 6 bases between. This CDR3 has 12 residues. The CDR3 spells CASSQGGAEAFF. Here the CDR3 DNA reads TGCGCCAGCAGCCAAGGGGGAGCTGAAGCTTTCTTT.

The chain has TRBV7-2 and TRBJ1-4; no clear D. The CDR3 length is 16 residues. The V and J ends lost 0 bases and 5 bases respectively, with 13 bases between them. The V gene's germline CDR1 is SGHTA and CDR2 FQGNSA. The CDR3 reads CASSLASAGVNEKLFF. In DNA form, the CDR3 reads TGTGCCAGCAGCTTAGCGTCGGCAGGCGTGAATGAAAAACTGTTTTTT.

The gene calls are TRBV21-1 and TRBJ1-2. TRBV21-1 counts as a pseudogene. The CDR3 length is 16 residues. CDR3 coding DNA: TGTGCCAGCAGCAAACGCTTAAAGGGAGTGTCCTATGGCTACACCTTC. It is translated as CASSKRLKGVSYGYTF.

This clone was detected a few times. The chain employs TRBV7-7 and TRBJ2-2; D is unclear. V gave up 3 bases and J gave up 3 bases, with 17 bases separating them. Germline CDR1 SSHAT, CDR2 FNYEAQ (reference sequence). The CDR3 has 17 residues. The CDR3 reads CASSFSIAEKYTGELFF. In nucleotides, the CDR3 is TGTGCCAGCAGCTTTAGTATCGCGGAGAAATACACCGGGGAGCTGTTTTTT.

This clone was counted at least ten times. The gene calls are TRBV19 and TRBJ1-5, with 10 bases matching TRBD1. CDR1 and CDR2 (germline): LNHDA, SQIVND (reference sequence). With 5 bases clipped from V and 2 bases from J, the junction kept 9 bases outside the gene matches. The CDR3 spans 17 residues. CDR3 nucleotides: TGTGCCAGTAGTGGGGGACAGGGGTTTGGTGGCAATCAGCCCCAGCATTTT. It translates to CASSGGQGFGGNQPQHF.

This chain uses TRBV10-3 with TRBJ1-5; 9 positions match TRBD1. V lost 9 bases to trimming and J lost 8 bases; unmatched junction nucleotides: 8. The CDR3 has 13 amino acids. Germline lookup yields CDR1 ENHRY and CDR2 SYGVKD. The CDR3 region is CAIGAGTGKPQHF. The CDR3, as DNA: TGTGCCATAGGGGCTGGGACAGGGAAGCCCCAGCATTTT.

The chain employs TRBV5-6 and TRBJ1-6; a weak D match, TRBD1 (5 bases). Germline lookup yields CDR1 SGHDT and CDR2 YYEEEE. The V and J ends lost 4 bases and 7 bases respectively, with 9 bases between them. The CDR3 spans 13 residues. CDR3 region: CASSRDGNSPLHF. The CDR3 nucleotides are TGTGCCAGCAGCCGGGACGGAAATTCACCCCTCCACTTT.

The chain recombines TRBV5-4 with TRBJ1-2; 7 bases fit TRBD1. Trimming at V came to 4 bases and at J to 8 bases, leaving 8 bases not matched to a gene. The germline gives CDR1 SGHNT, CDR2 YYREEE (reference sequence). The CDR3 spans 13 residues. CDR3 DNA sequence: TGTGCCAGCAGCCCGACAGGGACCCCCGGCTACACCTTC. Encoded protein: CASSPTGTPGYTF.

The chain employs TRBV2 and TRBJ1-1; D is perhaps TRBD1 (6 bases). Trimming shortened V by 7 bases and J by 1 base, and 10 bases separated the two germline ends. CDR1 and CDR2 from the germline V gene are SNHLY and FYNNEI. This CDR3 spans 13 amino acids. CDR3 in amino acids: CASKRTANTEAFF. The CDR3 region has the DNA TGTGCCAGCAAGAGGACAGCGAACACTGAAGCTTTCTTT.

The J gene is TRBJ1-4, the V gene TRBV6-6; 8 bases are shared with TRBD1. Germline V gene data show CDR1 as MNHNY and CDR2 as SVGAGI (reference sequence). The CDR3 sequence is 14 residues long. Germline trimming cut 6 bases from V and 6 bases from J; bases unmatched to any gene: 6. The DNA for the CDR3 is TGTGCCAGCAGGGACAGGGTCGGCGATGAAAAACTGTTTTTT. Translating it yields CASRDRVGDEKLFF.

The chain combines TRBV5-1 with TRBJ2-2, with TRBD2 identical over 9 bases. CDR3 length equals 19 residues. Germline V CDR1 and CDR2: SGHRS, YFSETQ. V was pared by 3 bases and J by 7 bases, with 19 bases of the junction left unmatched. The CDR3 bases are TGCGCCAGCAGCTCCGACTTTTTCGCGGGAGGGCCTCTTGGCGGGGAGCTGTTTTTT. Translated: CASSSDFFAGGPLGGELFF.

CDR3 residues: CASSLGHSGRWDEQFF. CDR3 in DNA: TGTGCCAGCAGCTTAGGTCATAGCGGGAGATGGGATGAGCAGTTCTTC. The chain carries TRBV11-2 and TRBJ2-1; 9 bases are a match to TRBD2. The V gene's germline CDR1 is SGHAT and CDR2 FQNNGV. This CDR3 is 16 amino acids long. The junction had 9 bases not matched to a gene; V was cut back by 1 base and J by 8 bases.

The chain links TRBV18 to TRBJ2-7; 8 nucleotides align to TRBD2. The CDR3 is 14 residues long. Germline CDR1 KGHSH, CDR2 LQKENI. Germline trimming cut 3 bases from V and 5 bases from J; bases unmatched to any gene: 6. CDR3 DNA: TGTGCCAGCTCACCCCCCGTCGGGGGGGACGAGCAGTACTTC. This sequence encodes CASSPPVGGDEQYF.